The source of this TCR beta chain is a study of T-cell reconstitution after alpha-beta-depleted transplantation in children. For TCRbeta, the library was prepared with unique molecular identifiers. TCRdb called the PCR reads again in MiXCR, with one record for every CDR3 protein. Of a few hundred thousand distinct CDR3 sequences in the sample, 9.7% were seen once. This CDR3 region has 14 residues. V lost 6 bases and J lost 6, with 15 bases in between. Germline lookup yields CDR1 SNHLY and CDR2 FYNNEI. This clonotype was recorded at least ten times. This TCR came from a human donor who donated a stem cell graft to a child with SCID. V is TRBV2 and J is TRBJ1-5; tentatively, D is TRBD1 (5 bases). This specimen consisted of PBMCs from the stem cell graft donor, obtained from the stem cell graft. The CDR3, as DNA: TGTGCCAGCAGGATGGGGCAGGGAAGTCAGCCCCAGCATTTT. Its translation: CASRMGQGSQPQHF.